Listed here are 28 T cell receptor beta chains from one sample, sequenced in a study of T cell repertoires in cytomegalovirus infection. TCRdb recomputed calls from the reads with MiXCR, one row per CDR3 protein. The sample gives about 240,000 distinct CDR3 sequences, 10% to 15% of which show up once; 1.6% is in the top ten. The sequenced material came from PBMCs. The receptors here all came from a human donor in good health (CMV status not recorded). Some clones in this sample may be carry-over from other donors' samples.

This clonotype was detected ten times or more. The rearrangement uses TRBV12-3 or TRBV12-4 and TRBJ2-5; D remains ambiguous. V was shortened by 3 bases and J by 5 bases, with 10 bases between the two germline ends. The CDR3 extends over 13 amino acids. The CDR3 loop reads CASSFSIGETQYF. CDR3 coding DNA: TGTGCCAGCAGTTTCTCCATCGGGGAGACCCAGTACTTC.

The table lists this clonotype with many counts. The chain recombines TRBV7-3 with TRBJ2-1; 7 bases are a match to TRBD2. Unmatched junction bases numbered 3, after V lost 5 bases and J lost 5 bases. The germline CDR1 and CDR2 sequences are SGHTA and FQGTGA. This CDR3 is built from 13 residues. CDR3 protein: CASSPGTNNEQFF. DNA for the CDR3: TGTGCCAGCAGCCCCGGGACTAACAATGAGCAGTTCTTC. The variable domain in full, completed from reference TRBV7-3 and TRBJ2-1, reads GAGVSQTPSNKVTEKGKYVELRCDPISGHTALYWYRQSLGQGPEFLIYFQGTGAADDSGLPNDRFFAVRPEGSVSTLKIQRTERGDSAVYLCASSPGTNNEQFFGPGTRLTVL.

This clonotype has just a few counts. The chain combines TRBV10-3 with TRBJ2-5; 9 bases align to TRBD1. The V segment lost 5 bases and the J segment 4 bases; nucleotides outside the gene matches: 5. Germline V gene data show CDR1 as ENHRY and CDR2 as SYGVKD. The CDR3 is made up of 14 amino acids. CDR3 sequence reads: CAISSGQGGETQYF. In DNA form, the CDR3 reads TGTGCCATCAGTTCGGGACAGGGAGGAGAGACCCAGTACTTC.

This clonotype was counted at least ten times. The chain recombines TRBV7-2 with TRBJ2-6; D gene unclear. V shed 1 base and J shed 4 bases, with 8 bases lying between them. The CDR3 is made up of 15 amino acids. The germline V gene encodes CDR1 SGHTA and CDR2 FQGNSA. DNA of the CDR3: TGTGCCAGCAGCTTAGTTCTCACAGGGGCCAACGTCCTGACTTTC. Its translation: CASSLVLTGANVLTF.

This sequence joins TRBV20-1 and TRBJ2-7, with TRBD1 matching 8 bases. J was trimmed by 11 bases and V by 3 bases; bases with no gene match: 18. Germline V gene sequence: CDR1 DFQATT, CDR2 SNEGSKA (reference sequence). The CDR3 totals 15 residues. The CDR3 DNA reads TGCAGTGCTAGCGTCTCACAACCCGGACAGGGCCGGGAGTACTTC. Its translation is CSASVSQPGQGREYF.

With respect to this clonotype: One base away lies a much larger clone, so this may be a sequencing read error. CDR3 amino acids: CASSEDRGNTEASF. DNA for the CDR3: TGTGCCAGCAGCGAGGACAGGGGTAACACTGAAGCTTCCTTT. V is TRBV7-4 and J is TRBJ1-1; 9 bases are shared with TRBD1. CDR1 is SGHVT, CDR2 SQSDAQ, per germline. The CDR3 loop spans 14 amino acids.

This clonotype was recorded many times. The gene calls are TRBV28 and TRBJ1-5; D is possibly TRBD1 (5 bases). Looked up from germline, CDR1 is MDHEN and CDR2 is SYDVKM. The CDR3 is made up of 15 amino acids. The V and J ends lost 2 bases and 4 bases respectively, with 12 bases between them. This CDR3 is CASSLGGAKNQPQHF. In DNA form, the CDR3 reads TGTGCCAGCAGTTTAGGTGGGGCGAAGAATCAGCCCCAGCATTTT.

Ten or more counts support this clonotype. The rearrangement uses TRBV25-1 and TRBJ2-7; D possibly corresponds to TRBD1 (6 bases). Germline CDR1 is MGHDK and CDR2 is SYGVNS. Trimming shortened V by 2 bases and J by 6 bases, and 20 bases separated the two germline ends. The CDR3 is 16 residues long. The CDR3 DNA follows: TGTGCCAGCAGTGAAATGGGGTACAGGGCTTTGGGCGAGCAGTACTTC. This gives the protein CASSEMGYRALGEQYF.

This clonotype was seen ten or more times. The rearrangement links TRBV2 to TRBJ2-7, with D perhaps assigned TRBD1 or TRBD2 (5 bases each). The V end lost 6 bases, the J end lost 4 bases, and 19 bases lay between the germline ends. Germline V gives CDR1 SNHLY, CDR2 FYNNEI. The CDR3 length is 15 residues. CDR3 coding DNA: TGTGCCAGCAGGGAACTCAGGGCAGGGAGTTACGAGCAGTACTTC. This encodes CASRELRAGSYEQYF.

For this clonotype: A much larger clone differs by one base, so this may be a read error. The genes are TRBV4-1 and TRBJ1-5; no reliable D call. Trimming cost V 1 base and J 2 bases, with 15 bases left between them. Germline V gene sequence: CDR1 MGHRA, CDR2 YSYEKL. This CDR3 has 17 amino acids. CDR3 protein: CASSQAVNGVGNQPQHF. The DNA of the CDR3 is TGCGCCAGCAGCCAAGCCGTCAACGGGGTTGGCAATCAGCCCCAGCATTTT.

As regards this clonotype: The junction differs from germline at one of its ends, possibly a read error. The chain recombines TRBV2 with TRBJ1-1; D call uncertain. This CDR3 region has 12 residues. CDR1 is SNHLY, CDR2 FYNNEI, per germline. The chain's CDR3 is CTSSDAGTEAFF. The CDR3 region has the DNA TGTACCAGCAGTGATGCAGGCACTGAAGCTTTCTTT.

As to this clonotype: This may stem from a read error, because a much larger clone lies one nucleotide away. The genes are TRBV19 and TRBJ2-2, with 7 bases identical to TRBD2. CDR1 and CDR2 from the germline V gene are LNHDA and SQIVND (reference sequence). The CDR3 consists of 17 residues. This chain's CDR3 is CTTRNSGGRGNTGELFF. The CDR3 coding sequence is TGTACCACTAGAAATAGTGGCGGGAGAGGTAACACCGGGGAGCTGTTTTTT. The variable domain in full, with the rest retrieved from reference TRBV19 and TRBJ2-2, is DGGITQSPKYLFRKEGQNVTLSCEQNLNHDAMYWYRQDPGQGLRLIYYSQIVNDFQKGDIAEGYSVSREKKESFPLTVTSAQKNPTAFYLCTTRNSGGRGNTGELFFGEGSRLTVL.

At least ten counts were recorded for this clonotype. The J gene is TRBJ1-5, the V gene TRBV2, with a possible D match to TRBD1 (5 bases). The CDR3 covers 14 residues. V shed 4 bases and J shed 3 bases, with 10 bases lying between them. The V gene's germline CDR1 is SNHLY and CDR2 FYNNEI. CDR3 in amino acids: CASSGRTNNQPQHF. For the CDR3, the DNA is TGTGCCAGCAGTGGGAGGACAAACAATCAGCCCCAGCATTTT.

The chain links TRBV28 to TRBJ2-2; 10 nucleotides align to TRBD1. V shed 3 bases and J 7 bases; nucleotides not matched to a gene: 5. The CDR3 totals 15 residues. Germline-derived CDR1 and CDR2 are MDHEN and SYDVKM. CDR3 in DNA: TGTGCCAGCAGTTTCTCGGGACAGGGGTACGGGGAGCTGTTTTTT. It specifies CASSFSGQGYGELFF.

The V gene is TRBV28, the J gene TRBJ2-3; the D gene is possibly TRBD2 (6 bases). The CDR3 runs 15 residues. Germline CDR1 and CDR2: MDHEN and SYDVKM. V was clipped by 4 bases and J by 5 bases, with 16 bases between them. The CDR3 loop reads CASSSAAGKLDTQYF. Written as DNA, the CDR3 is TGTGCCAGCAGTTCCGCCGCGGGAAAGCTAGATACGCAGTATTTT.

This chain links TRBV10-3 with TRBJ2-1; possibly TRBD2 for D (5 bases). CDR3 length: 14 residues. The V end was cut by 4 bases, the J end by 3 bases, with 10 bases between. Per the germline V gene, CDR1 is ENHRY and CDR2 is SYGVKD. The CDR3 DNA follows: TGTGCCATCAGTGTGTCTCGGGACTACAATGAGCAGTTCTTC. As protein: CAISVSRDYNEQFF.

This clonotype has a count of ten or more. V gene TRBV19 combines with J gene TRBJ2-7, with 9 bases matching TRBD1. This CDR3 comprises 16 residues. Germline V gene sequence: CDR1 LNHDA, CDR2 SQIVND (reference sequence). With 6 bases clipped from V and 5 bases from J, the junction kept 14 bases outside the gene matches. The CDR3 DNA is TGTGCCAGTAGCCCAACCTTGAAGGGACAGGGTGACGAGCAGTACTTC. This gives the protein CASSPTLKGQGDEQYF.

The chain joins TRBV28 to TRBJ1-2; D possibly corresponds to TRBD1 (6 bases). Trimming removed 5 bases from V and 4 bases from J, with 17 bases in between. This CDR3 is 15 amino acids long. The germline CDR1 and CDR2 sequences are MDHEN and SYDVKM. CDR3 loop: CASSQAGPGAYGYTF. In DNA form, the CDR3 reads TGTGCCAGCAGTCAAGCTGGGCCAGGGGCCTATGGCTACACCTTC.

This chain connects TRBV30 to TRBJ1-1, with 9 bases aligning to TRBD1. From germline, CDR1 is GTSNPN and CDR2 SVGIG (reference sequence). The CDR3 contains 15 residues. J lost 4 bases, V lost 3 bases, and 9 bases had no gene match. Written as DNA, the CDR3 is TGTGCCTGGAGGATGCGGGACAGGGTCGGCACTGAAGCTTTCTTT. Its protein product is CAWRMRDRVGTEAFF.

This clonotype was picked up a small number of times. The chain links TRBV5-4 to TRBJ1-1; no clear D. CDR1 and CDR2 from the germline V gene are SGHNT and YYREEE (reference sequence). With 0 bases removed from V and 7 bases from J, the gap between germline ends came to 10 bases. The CDR3 extends over 13 amino acids. The CDR3 DNA sequence: TGTGCCAGCAGCTTGGACGGCAGTTATGAAGCTTTCTTT. Translated, it gives CASSLDGSYEAFF.

This clonotype appeared a few times. The chain recombines TRBV6-2 or TRBV6-3 with TRBJ1-5, with a tentative D call TRBD1 (6 bases). Between the trimmed V and J ends, which lost 6 bases and 6 bases, there was a span of 15 bases. Germline lookup yields CDR1 MNHEY and CDR2 SVGEGT. The CDR3 is 14 residues long. CDR3 protein: CASSPGTIFQPQHF. CDR3 sequence (DNA): TGTGCCAGCAGCCCCGGGACAATTTTTCAGCCCCAGCATTTT.

On this clonotype itself: A single base separates this from a much larger clone, so it may be a read error. This chain joins TRBV2 and TRBJ1-2, with TRBD1 matching 8 bases. Germline loops: CDR1 SNHLY, CDR2 FYNNEI. The CDR3 spans 15 residues. The CDR3 nucleotides read TGTGCCAACAGTGATCCAGGGGGCCCTAACTATGGCTACACCTTC. Its translation: CANSDPGGPNYGYTF.

This sequence joins TRBV2 and TRBJ1-4, with D possibly TRBD1 on 5 matching bases. CDR1 SNHLY and CDR2 FYNNEI come from the germline V gene. This CDR3 has 14 amino acids. The V end lost 2 bases, the J end lost 8 bases, and 12 bases lay between the germline ends. CDR3 coding DNA: TGTGCCAGCAGTGAAAGGGGTCGAAACGAAAAACTGTTTTTT. Translated: CASSERGRNEKLFF.

This clonotype has only a few counts. The chain combines TRBV5-1 with TRBJ2-5, with D possibly TRBD2 on 7 matching bases. Germline lookup yields CDR1 SGHRS and CDR2 YFSETQ. This CDR3 contains 14 residues. V lost 4 bases and J 1 base, leaving 11 bases between the germline ends. The CDR3 region has the DNA TGCGCCAGCAGCAGGGGGGGGGCCCAAGAGACCCAGTACTTC. Its protein is CASSRGGAQETQYF. The variable domain in full, with the rest retrieved from reference TRBV5-1 and TRBJ2-5, is KAGVTQTPRYLIKTRGQQVTLSCSPISGHRSVSWYQQTPGQGLQFLFEYFSETQRNKGNFPGRFSGRQFSNSRSEMNVSTLELGDSALYLCASSRGGAQETQYFGPGTRLLVL.

This clonotype appeared many times. The rearrangement uses TRBV28 and TRBJ2-2, with a tentative D call TRBD1 (6 bases). This CDR3 is built from 16 residues. Germline assignment: CDR1 MDHEN and CDR2 SYDVKM. V lost 5 bases and J lost 2, with 15 bases in between. The CDR3 DNA sequence: TGTGCCAGCAGTGACCAGACAGGACTCAACACCGGGGAGCTGTTTTTT. Its translation is CASSDQTGLNTGELFF.

There are many counts of this clonotype. This chain connects TRBV7-2 to TRBJ2-3; D is perhaps TRBD1 (6 bases). CDR1 is SGHTA and CDR2 is FQGNSA in the germline V gene. The CDR3 is 13 amino acids. Trimming took 4 bases from V and 4 from J, leaving 9 bases between them. The CDR3 DNA reads TGTGCCAGCAGCTCCGGACAGCCAGATACGCAGTATTTT. Amino acids: CASSSGQPDTQYF.

The chain uses TRBV4-3 and TRBJ2-5; weak D call: TRBD2 (6 bases). V was pared by 1 base and J by 5 bases, with 14 bases between. The CDR3 spans 15 residues. Germline-derived CDR1 and CDR2 are LGHNA and YSLEER. The CDR3 DNA is TGCGCCAGCAGCCAAGGGTACGGGAGCCGGGAGACCCAGTACTTC. This gives the protein CASSQGYGSRETQYF.

The rearrangement joins TRBV19 to TRBJ2-5; the D is unclear. Germline lookup yields CDR1 LNHDA and CDR2 SQIVND (reference sequence). The CDR3 runs 13 residues. V lost 4 bases and J lost 4, with 10 bases in between. This chain's CDR3 is CASSRAQLETQYF. CDR3 coding DNA: TGTGCCAGTAGTAGGGCCCAGCTAGAGACCCAGTACTTC.